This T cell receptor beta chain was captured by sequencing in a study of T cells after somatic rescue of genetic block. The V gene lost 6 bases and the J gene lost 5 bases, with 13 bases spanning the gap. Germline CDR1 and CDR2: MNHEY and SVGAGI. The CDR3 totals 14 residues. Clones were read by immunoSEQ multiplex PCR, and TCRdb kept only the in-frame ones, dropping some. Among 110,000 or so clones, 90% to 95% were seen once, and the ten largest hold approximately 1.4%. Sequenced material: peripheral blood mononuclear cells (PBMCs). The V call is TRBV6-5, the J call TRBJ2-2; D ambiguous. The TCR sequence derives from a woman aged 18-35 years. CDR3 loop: CASRPYLRTGELFF. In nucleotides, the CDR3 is TGTGCCAGCAGACCCTACCTTCGAACCGGGGAGCTGTTTTTT.